A single T cell receptor beta chain is shown here with its context. There is no known antigen for this receptor. Base qualities are not recorded, but no much larger clone differs from it by a single base. This entry comes from a study of blood T cell repertoires in COVID-19 (dated by TCRdb to the early 2020s). Regarding the study in general: Collaborator samples came from the United States, Italy and Spain and covered acute and convalescent phases of COVID-19. The material from the prospective study consisted of cDNA or gDNA derived from T cells, B-cell-depleted T cells, or PBMCs. Deeply sampled blood TCRbeta repertoires from subjects exposed to, actively infected with, or recovered from COVID-19 were included in the dataset. The repertoires were released in a freely available public database intended as a resource for research on the immune response to SARS-CoV-2. The samples were drawn from the first 160 participants of the ongoing ImmuneRACE study and from some 1,300 subjects provided by 6 global collaborators. A de-identified subject ID, COVID-19 status, age in years and sex were almost always included in the sample metadata. Where available, HLA class I and class II types were taken from metadata supplied by the sample provider and were not determined by assay-based typing.

Samples from volunteer blood donors who had recovered from COVID-19 were contributed by a second Seattle source. Each collaborating institution followed its own protocols to collect whole blood in K2EDTA tubes. Collaborator samples were shipped for TCRbeta analysis as frozen whole blood, isolated PBMCs, or DNA extracted from either sample type. The immunoSEQ Assay, a bias-controlled multiplex PCR, was used to amplify TCRbeta CDR3 regions from genomic DNA. The original methods were these. Nucleated cell counts per sample were estimated from amplification of reference gene primers within the assay. Sequence reads were collapsed and filtered to measure the absolute abundance of every unique TCRbeta CDR3 rearrangement. For each sample, productive Simpson clonality was calculated by taking the square root of Simpson's diversity index across productive rearrangements. The immuneACCESS repertoire file appears here via TCRdb, limited to in-frame rearrangements. These files lack a portion of the clones; in checked studies, under half of the deficit traces to unresolved V genes, and the cause of the others is not known. The D gene and trimming were derived from the DNA, and the V and J assignments and clone size from that table. The sample has over 300,000 clones on record, about 90% of them singletons. The ten largest clones add up to roughly 6.7% of the sample.

V and J are trimmed by 2 bases and 3 bases, and the gene matches miss 10 bases of the junction. The germline V gene (reference sequence) sets CDR1 to LNHNV and CDR2 to YYDKDF. The CDR3 covers 17 residues, taking in both the cysteine and the phenylalanine. Just CDR3 DNA is preserved here, 51 bases in frame from base 1. Study-wide conclusions, independent of this receptor: Clinical and demographic metadata were provided uncurated, with the amount varying by source and participant.

The chain joins TRBV15 to TRBJ2-1; TRBD1 lines up with 7 middle nucleotides. The sequence was obtained from a man between 18 and 29 years old who had recovered from COVID-19. Sequencing was performed on peripheral blood. The DNA reads as follows: TGTGCCACCAGCAGAAGAACCGGGACAGACCTCTACAATGAGCAGTTCTTC. Translated, this is CATSRRTGTDLYNEQFF.